The source of this TCR beta chain is a study of cytomegalovirus exposure and HLA in healthy donors. The PCR contained 60 Vbeta and 13 Jbeta primers. Libraries were prepared by immunoSEQ multiplex PCR; TCRdb keeps only in-frame clonotypes and omits some of them. The sample consists of more than 150,000 clones, about 88% of them appearing once. The CDR3 is 17 residues long. The ends lost 3 bases at V and 2 bases at J; junction bases unmatched: 6. Per the germline V gene, CDR1 is SEHNR and CDR2 is FQNEAQ (reference sequence). The sample consisted of PBMCs. This TCR was sampled from a girl in the first two years of life in good health and CMV-seronegative. This chain links TRBV7-9 with TRBJ2-6; 8 nucleotides align to TRBD1. CDR3 region: CASSLRDRGTGANVLTF. Here the CDR3 DNA reads TGTGCCAGCAGCTTGAGAGACAGGGGAACTGGGGCCAACGTCCTGACTTTC.